The 23 T cell receptor beta chains below come from one sample, sequenced in a study of beta chain features in type 1 diabetes. Regarding the study as a whole: Type 1 diabetes patients had moderately but significantly shorter TCRB CDR3s in all four CD4+ subsets.

Antigens for these TCRs are unknown. TCRB transcripts that were expressed got sequenced, as all of the isolated RNA had been reverse transcribed. Using immunoSEQ multiplex PCR, the repertoire was profiled, and TCRdb retains in-frame clones only, with some absent. The sample includes 200,000 to 250,000 clones, roughly 14% of them seen just once. The material sequenced was naive CD4+ T cells from blood. Receptor source: a young man with type 1 diabetes.

This rearrangement joins TRBV7-2 to TRBJ1-1; D unresolved. Trimming removed 2 bases at V and 6 bases at J, with 10 bases between. CDR1 is SGHTA and CDR2 is FQGNSA in the germline V gene. The CDR3 has 13 amino acids. The CDR3 sequence: CASSLLYGAEAFF. CDR3 in DNA: TGTGCCAGCAGCTTACTGTACGGGGCTGAAGCTTTCTTT.

This clone was seen more than once but under ten times. This chain joins TRBV18 and TRBJ2-6; 9 nucleotides agree with TRBD1. This CDR3 comprises 16 residues. Germline CDR1 reads KGHSH; CDR2 reads LQKENI. The V and J ends lost 5 bases and 2 bases, in that order; junction bases with no gene match: 4. CDR3 residues: CASSSTGGAGANVLTF. The CDR3, as DNA: TGTGCCAGCTCATCGACAGGGGGAGCTGGGGCCAACGTCCTGACTTTC. The variable domain in full, with the rest retrieved from reference TRBV18 and TRBJ2-6, is NAGVMQNPRHLVRRRGQEARLRCSPMKGHSHVYWYRQLPEEGLKFMVYLQKENIIDESGMPKERFSAEFPKEGPSILRIQQVVRGDSAAYFCASSSTGGAGANVLTFGAGSRLTVL.

The chain couples TRBV19 to TRBJ2-7, with TRBD1 matching 10 bases. The CDR3 spans 15 residues. Losses at the gene ends were 5 bases for V and 1 base for J; bases not matched to a gene: 5. Germline V lookup: CDR1 LNHDA, CDR2 SQIVND (reference sequence). DNA for the CDR3: TGTGCCAGTAGTCCGTGGACAGGGGGTTCCTACGAGCAGTACTTC. Its translation is CASSPWTGGSYEQYF.

This clone was found a few times. The chain employs TRBV5-4 and TRBJ2-7; D possibly corresponds to TRBD2 (6 bases). The CDR3 extends over 16 amino acids. Trimming removed 4 bases at V and 1 base at J, with 18 bases between. Germline V gene data show CDR1 as SGHNT and CDR2 as YYREEE (reference sequence). CDR3 sequence (DNA): TGTGCCAGCAGCCCGGAAGGCGGGGTCAAGTCCTACGAGCAGTACTTC. As protein: CASSPEGGVKSYEQYF.

This clone was seen a few times. The chain recombines TRBV9 with TRBJ2-3, with TRBD1 matching 9 bases. The CDR3 has 15 residues. Germline loops: CDR1 SGDLS, CDR2 YYNGEE. The V gene end was trimmed by 2 bases and the J gene end by 3 bases; junction bases not matched to a gene: 4. The CDR3, as DNA: TGTGCCAGCAGCGTCGACAGGGGGACGACAGATACGCAGTATTTT. Translating it yields CASSVDRGTTDTQYF.

In this sample, this clone turned up a few times. The chain has TRBV6-5 and TRBJ2-2; possibly TRBD2 for D (6 bases). The CDR3 contains 14 residues. Germline CDR1 and CDR2: MNHEY and SVGAGI. V dropped 8 bases and J dropped 1 base, with 11 bases sitting between them. CDR3 in DNA: TGTGCCAGCCGTAAAGCGGGGAACACCGGGGAGCTGTTTTTT. Its translation is CASRKAGNTGELFF.

The chain is built from TRBV5-6 and TRBJ2-5, with 10 bases matching TRBD1. This CDR3 spans 15 amino acids. Germline V gene sequence: CDR1 SGHDT, CDR2 YYEEEE. The V segment lost 0 bases and the J segment 4 bases; nucleotides outside the gene matches: 3. The CDR3 coding sequence is TGTGCCAGCAGCTTGGAGACAGGGGGCGGAGAGACCCAGTACTTC. Encoded protein: CASSLETGGGETQYF.

The chain has TRBV30 and TRBJ1-1, with TRBD1 as a possible D gene (5 bases). The CDR3 runs to 13 residues. CDR1 is GTSNPN and CDR2 is SVGIG in the germline V gene (reference sequence). V dropped 5 bases and J dropped 10 bases, with 20 bases sitting between them. CDR3 nucleotides: TGTGCCTGGGGAGGGCAGGGCCCCTCAGGAGCTTTCTTT. Amino acid sequence: CAWGGQGPSGAFF.

The chain joins TRBV18 to TRBJ2-3, with TRBD2 identical over 8 bases. Germline CDR1 KGHSH, CDR2 LQKENI. Germline trimming cut 0 bases from V and 6 bases from J; bases unmatched to any gene: 11. This CDR3 region has 17 residues. Written as DNA, the CDR3 is TGTGCCAGCTCACCACCGAGCAGCGGGAGTGTCGGGGATACGCAGTATTTT. This encodes CASSPPSSGSVGDTQYF.

The chain couples TRBV5-1 to TRBJ2-3; tentatively, D is TRBD1 (5 bases). The V and J ends lost 0 bases and 0 bases respectively, with 8 bases between them. In germline, CDR1 is SGHRS, CDR2 YFSETQ. This CDR3 is 15 amino acids long. The CDR3 loop is CASSLDRPSTDTQYF. CDR3 DNA sequence: TGCGCCAGCAGCTTGGACAGGCCTAGCACAGATACGCAGTATTTT.

The genes are TRBV5-1 and TRBJ2-3; 10 bases fit TRBD2. This CDR3 spans 16 amino acids. CDR1 SGHRS and CDR2 YFSETQ come from the germline V gene. With V trimmed by 1 base and J by 3 bases, 5 bases remained unmatched. The CDR3 nucleotides read TGCGCCAGCAGCTTGCCCCTAGCGGGAGCGACAGATACGCAGTATTTT. Encoded protein: CASSLPLAGATDTQYF.

The V call is TRBV10-3, the J call TRBJ2-1; 10 bases agree with TRBD2. This CDR3 region has 17 residues. Germline V CDR1 and CDR2: ENHRY, SYGVKD. V lost 3 bases, J lost 5 bases, and 10 bases stayed unmatched. The CDR3 bases are TGTGCCATCAGTGACCCCGGGATAGCGGGGGGTGACAATGAGCAGTTCTTC. Translated: CAISDPGIAGGDNEQFF.

V usage is TRBV11-3 and J usage is TRBJ2-3; perhaps TRBD2 as D (6 bases). Germline assignment: CDR1 SGHNT and CDR2 YENEEA. The CDR3 consists of 14 residues. V dropped 5 bases and J dropped 4 bases, with 13 bases sitting between them. The CDR3 DNA sequence: TGTGCCAGCAGCCGTAGGTCGGGAGCAGATACGCAGTATTTT. It codes for CASSRRSGADTQYF.

This sequence joins TRBV5-1 and TRBJ2-4; tentative D call: TRBD2 (5 bases). The V end lost 4 bases, the J end lost 7 bases, and 9 bases lay between the germline ends. CDR1 SGHRS and CDR2 YFSETQ come from the germline V gene. CDR3 length: 12 residues. The CDR3 is CASSPEENIQYF. The CDR3 DNA is TGCGCCAGCAGCCCGGAGGAGAACATTCAGTACTTC. Complete variable domain (other parts from reference TRBV5-1 and TRBJ2-4): KAGVTQTPRYLIKTRGQQVTLSCSPISGHRSVSWYQQTPGQGLQFLFEYFSETQRNKGNFPGRFSGRQFSNSRSEMNVSTLELGDSALYLCASSPEENIQYFGAGTRLSVL.

The gene calls are TRBV19 and TRBJ1-2; 8 bases line up with TRBD1. CDR3 size: 12 residues. Germline lookup yields CDR1 LNHDA and CDR2 SQIVND (reference sequence). The V gene end was trimmed by 7 bases and the J gene end by 4 bases; junction bases not matched to a gene: 2. The DNA of the CDR3 is TGTGCCAGTAATGACAGGGGCTATGGCTACACCTTC. Amino acids: CASNDRGYGYTF.

This sequence joins TRBV7-2 and TRBJ2-5; TRBD1 matches at 10 bases. CDR1 SGHTA and CDR2 FQGNSA come from the germline V gene. This CDR3 is 14 amino acids long. J gave up 5 bases and V 5 bases, and 5 bases lay outside the gene matches. The CDR3 DNA sequence: TGTGCCAGCAGCCGACCGGGACAGGGGGAGACCCAGTACTTC. Translation: CASSRPGQGETQYF.

This clone was seen more than once but under ten times. The rearrangement uses TRBV19 and TRBJ2-5; TRBD2 matches at 8 bases. CDR1 is LNHDA and CDR2 is SQIVND in the germline V gene (reference sequence). After removal of 10 bases from V and 4 bases from J, the junction contained 5 bases not matched to a gene. The CDR3 runs 12 residues. The CDR3 coding sequence is TGTGCCACCTCAGCGGGGGCAGAGACCCAGTACTTC. It encodes CATSAGAETQYF.

A few counts support this clone. The chain combines TRBV5-1 with TRBJ2-7; tentatively, D is TRBD1 (6 bases). V gave up 1 base and J gave up 1 base, with 12 bases separating them. The germline V gene has CDR1 SGHRS and CDR2 YFSETQ. The CDR3 is 15 residues long. Here the CDR3 DNA reads TGCGCCAGCAGCTTGATTGAGACAGGATCCTACGAGCAGTACTTC. Its translation is CASSLIETGSYEQYF.

This clone was counted a few times. V is TRBV19 and J is TRBJ2-7; 10 bases align to TRBD2. Trimming cost V 6 bases and J 5 bases; bases outside gene matches: 7. The CDR3 contains 14 residues. The germline gives CDR1 LNHDA, CDR2 SQIVND (reference sequence). CDR3 residues: CASSTSGTSDEQYF. The CDR3 bases are TGTGCCAGTAGCACCTCCGGGACTAGCGACGAGCAGTACTTC.

V is TRBV18 and J is TRBJ2-5; TRBD2 matches at 8 bases. Looked up from germline, CDR1 is KGHSH and CDR2 is LQKENI. The CDR3 totals 16 residues. V lost 1 base to trimming and J lost 2 bases; unmatched junction nucleotides: 6. In nucleotides, the CDR3 is TGTGCCAGCTCACCACGGACGGGGGGGAAGCAAGAGACCCAGTACTTC. Translated, it gives CASSPRTGGKQETQYF.

The gene calls are TRBV10-3 and TRBJ2-5; the D gene is possibly TRBD2 (6 bases). Trimming removed 5 bases at V and 4 bases at J, with 11 bases between. Germline V gives CDR1 ENHRY, CDR2 SYGVKD. The CDR3 is made up of 13 amino acids. The CDR3 region has the DNA TGTGCCATCAGTAGACTAGTCGGAGAGACCCAGTACTTC. This encodes CAISRLVGETQYF.

The rearrangement links TRBV27 to TRBJ2-7, with 10 bases aligning to TRBD1. Germline CDR1 and CDR2: MNHEY and SMNVEV (reference sequence). V lost 5 bases to trimming and J lost 0 bases; unmatched junction nucleotides: 7. CDR3 size: 16 residues. CDR3 in DNA: TGTGCCAGCAGTCCAGGGACAGGGGCAAGCTCCTACGAGCAGTACTTC. Translated: CASSPGTGASSYEQYF.

This chain uses TRBV10-2 with TRBJ1-1; 11 positions match TRBD1. This CDR3 spans 15 amino acids. The germline V gene encodes CDR1 WSHSY and CDR2 SAAADI. V was pared by 6 bases and J by 4 bases, with 7 bases of the junction left unmatched. The CDR3 spells CASRPGQGAITEAFF. The CDR3 DNA follows: TGCGCCAGCAGGCCTGGACAGGGGGCGATCACTGAAGCTTTCTTT.